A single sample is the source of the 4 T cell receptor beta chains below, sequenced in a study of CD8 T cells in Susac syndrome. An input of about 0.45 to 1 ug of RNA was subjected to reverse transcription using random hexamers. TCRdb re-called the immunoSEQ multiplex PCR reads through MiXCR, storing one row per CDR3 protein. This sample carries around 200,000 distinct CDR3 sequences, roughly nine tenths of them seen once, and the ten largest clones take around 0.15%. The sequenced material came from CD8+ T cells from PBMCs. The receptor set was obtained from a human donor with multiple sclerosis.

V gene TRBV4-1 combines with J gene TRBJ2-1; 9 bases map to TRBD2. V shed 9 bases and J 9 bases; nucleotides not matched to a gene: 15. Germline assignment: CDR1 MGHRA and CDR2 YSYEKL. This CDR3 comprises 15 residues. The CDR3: CASSIWAGGPTEQFF. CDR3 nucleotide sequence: TGCGCCAGTTCCATCTGGGCGGGAGGGCCGACTGAGCAGTTCTTC.

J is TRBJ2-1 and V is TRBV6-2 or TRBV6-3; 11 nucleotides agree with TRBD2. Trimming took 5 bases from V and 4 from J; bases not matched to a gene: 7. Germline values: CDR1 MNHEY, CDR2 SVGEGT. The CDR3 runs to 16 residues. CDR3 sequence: CASSPPTSGIYNEQFF. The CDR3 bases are TGTGCCAGCAGTCCCCCGACTAGCGGGATTTACAATGAGCAGTTCTTC.

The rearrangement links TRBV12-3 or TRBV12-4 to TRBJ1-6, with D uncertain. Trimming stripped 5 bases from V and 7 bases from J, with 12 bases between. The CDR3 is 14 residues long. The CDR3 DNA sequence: TGTGCCAGCAGTCTCCGGGCCGTAAATTCACCCCTCCACTTT. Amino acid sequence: CASSLRAVNSPLHF.

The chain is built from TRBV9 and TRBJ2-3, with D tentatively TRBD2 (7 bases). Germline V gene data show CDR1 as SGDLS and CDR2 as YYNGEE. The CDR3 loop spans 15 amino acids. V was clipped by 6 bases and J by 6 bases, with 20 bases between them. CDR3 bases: TGTGCCAGCACCCCGGATGGGGGGGCTACGGATACGCAGTATTTT. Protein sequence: CASTPDGGATDTQYF.